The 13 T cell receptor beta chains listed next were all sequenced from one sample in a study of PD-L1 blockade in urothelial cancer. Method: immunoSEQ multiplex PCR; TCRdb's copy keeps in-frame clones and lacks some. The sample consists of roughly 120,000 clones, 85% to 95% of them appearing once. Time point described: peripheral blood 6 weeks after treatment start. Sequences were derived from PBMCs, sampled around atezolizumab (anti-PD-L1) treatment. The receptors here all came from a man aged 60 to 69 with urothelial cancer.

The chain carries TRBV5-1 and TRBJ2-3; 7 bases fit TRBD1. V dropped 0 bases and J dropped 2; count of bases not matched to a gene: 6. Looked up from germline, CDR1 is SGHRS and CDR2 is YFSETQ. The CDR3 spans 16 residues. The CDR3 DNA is TGCGCCAGCAGCTTGGACTGGGACAGAATCACAGATACGCAGTATTTT. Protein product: CASSLDWDRITDTQYF.

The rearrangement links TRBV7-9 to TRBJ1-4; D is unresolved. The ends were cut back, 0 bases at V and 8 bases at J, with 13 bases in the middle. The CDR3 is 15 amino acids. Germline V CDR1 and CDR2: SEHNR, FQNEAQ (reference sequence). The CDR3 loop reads CASSLAHSRWEKLFF. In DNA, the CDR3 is TGTGCCAGCAGCTTAGCGCACAGCAGGTGGGAAAAACTGTTTTTT. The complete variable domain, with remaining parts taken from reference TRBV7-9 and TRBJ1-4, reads DTGVSQNPRHKITKRGQNVTFRCDPISEHNRLYWYRQTLGQGPEFLTYFQNEAQLEKSRLLSDRFSAERPKGSFSTLEIQRTEQGDSAMYLCASSLAHSRWEKLFFGSGTQLSVL.

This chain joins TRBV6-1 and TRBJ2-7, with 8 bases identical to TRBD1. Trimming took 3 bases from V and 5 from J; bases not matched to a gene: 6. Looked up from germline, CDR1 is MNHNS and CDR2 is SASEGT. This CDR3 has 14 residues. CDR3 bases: TGTGCCAGCAGTGAGGTCCAGGGGGCTCACGAGCAGTACTTC. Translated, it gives CASSEVQGAHEQYF.

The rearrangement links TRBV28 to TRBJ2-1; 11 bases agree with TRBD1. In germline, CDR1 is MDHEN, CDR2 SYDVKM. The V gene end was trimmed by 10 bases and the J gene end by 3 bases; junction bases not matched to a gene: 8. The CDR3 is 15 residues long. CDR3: CATGVGQGVYNEQFF. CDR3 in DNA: TGTGCCACCGGGGTGGGACAGGGGGTCTACAATGAGCAGTTCTTC. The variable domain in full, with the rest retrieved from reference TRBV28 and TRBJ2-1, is DVKVTQSSRYLVKRTGEKVFLECVQDMDHENMFWYRQDPGLGLRLIYFSYDVKMKEKGDIPEGYSVSREKKERFSLILESASTNQTSMYLCATGVGQGVYNEQFFGPGTRLTVL.

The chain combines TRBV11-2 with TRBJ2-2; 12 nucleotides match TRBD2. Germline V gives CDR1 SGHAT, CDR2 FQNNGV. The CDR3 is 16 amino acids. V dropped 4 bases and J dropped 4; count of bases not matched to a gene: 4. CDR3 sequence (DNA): TGTGCCAGCAGCTCCCTAGCGGGGGGGCCCACCGGGGAGCTGTTTTTT. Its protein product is CASSSLAGGPTGELFF.

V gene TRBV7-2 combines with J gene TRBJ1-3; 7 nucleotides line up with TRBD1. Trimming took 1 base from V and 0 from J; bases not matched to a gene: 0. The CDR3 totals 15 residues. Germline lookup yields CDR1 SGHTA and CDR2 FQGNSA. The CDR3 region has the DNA TGTGCCAGCAGCTTAGGGACAGGCTCTGGAAACACCATATATTTT. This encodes CASSLGTGSGNTIYF. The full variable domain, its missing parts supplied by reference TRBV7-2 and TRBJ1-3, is GAGVSQSPSNKVTEKGKDVELRCDPISGHTALYWYRQSLGQGLEFLIYFQGNSAPDKSGLPSDRFSAERTGGSVSTLTIQRTQQEDSAVYLCASSLGTGSGNTIYFGEGSWLTVV.

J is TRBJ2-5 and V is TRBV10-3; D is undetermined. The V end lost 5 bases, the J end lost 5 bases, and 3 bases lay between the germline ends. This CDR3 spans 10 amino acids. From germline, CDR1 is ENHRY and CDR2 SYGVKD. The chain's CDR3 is CAISRETQYF. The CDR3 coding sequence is TGTGCCATCAGTCGGGAGACCCAGTACTTC.

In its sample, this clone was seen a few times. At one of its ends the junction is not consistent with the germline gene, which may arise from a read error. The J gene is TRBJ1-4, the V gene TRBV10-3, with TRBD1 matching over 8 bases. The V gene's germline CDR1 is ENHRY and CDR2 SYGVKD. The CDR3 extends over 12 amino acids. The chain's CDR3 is CATTGDNENLFF. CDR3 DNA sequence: TGTGCCACGACAGGGGATAATGAAAACCTGTTTTTT.

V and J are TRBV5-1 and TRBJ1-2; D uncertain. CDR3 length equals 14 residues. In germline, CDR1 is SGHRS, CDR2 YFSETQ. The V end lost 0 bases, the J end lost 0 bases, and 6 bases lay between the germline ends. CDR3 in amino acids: CASSLDSSNYGYTF. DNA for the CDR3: TGCGCCAGCAGCTTGGACAGCTCTAACTATGGCTACACCTTC. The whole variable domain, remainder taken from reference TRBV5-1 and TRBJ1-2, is KAGVTQTPRYLIKTRGQQVTLSCSPISGHRSVSWYQQTPGQGLQFLFEYFSETQRNKGNFPGRFSGRQFSNSRSEMNVSTLELGDSALYLCASSLDSSNYGYTFGSGTRLTVV.

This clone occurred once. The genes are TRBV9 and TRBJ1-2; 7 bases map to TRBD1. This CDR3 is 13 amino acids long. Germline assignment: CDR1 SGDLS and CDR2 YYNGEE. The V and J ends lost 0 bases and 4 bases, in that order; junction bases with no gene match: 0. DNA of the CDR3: TGTGCCAGCAGCGTAGGGGACAGCTATGGCTACACCTTC. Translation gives CASSVGDSYGYTF.

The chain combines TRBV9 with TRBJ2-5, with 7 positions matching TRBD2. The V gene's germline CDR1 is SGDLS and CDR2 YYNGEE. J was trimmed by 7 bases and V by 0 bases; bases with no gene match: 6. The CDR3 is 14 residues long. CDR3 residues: CASSVDGLGRTQYF. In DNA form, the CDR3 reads TGTGCCAGCAGCGTAGATGGACTAGGTAGGACCCAGTACTTC.

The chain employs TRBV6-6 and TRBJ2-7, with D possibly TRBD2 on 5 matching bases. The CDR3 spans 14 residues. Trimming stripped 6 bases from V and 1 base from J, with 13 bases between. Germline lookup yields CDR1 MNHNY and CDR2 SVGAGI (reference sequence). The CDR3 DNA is TGTGCCAGCAGGAGGTTGGGCGGGTCCTACGAGCAGTACTTC. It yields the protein CASRRLGGSYEQYF.

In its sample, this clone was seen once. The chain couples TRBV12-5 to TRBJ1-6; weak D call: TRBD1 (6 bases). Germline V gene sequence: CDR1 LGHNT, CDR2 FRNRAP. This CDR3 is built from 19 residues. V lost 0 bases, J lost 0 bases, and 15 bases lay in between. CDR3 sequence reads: CASGLVRGEGNSYNSPLHF. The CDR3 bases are TGTGCTAGTGGTTTGGTTAGGGGGGAGGGAAACTCCTATAATTCACCCCTCCACTTT.